The clone carrying this T cell receptor beta chain was seen a few times. Template-switching 5'RACE yielded the TCR cDNA; a universal primer site and UMIs were added in the process. In TCRdb, the 5' RACE reads were re-called with MiXCR into one record per CDR3 protein. The table shows hundreds of thousands of distinct CDR3 sequences, with 3.6% occurring only once. This entry comes from a study of T cells after yellow fever vaccination. Specimen: PBMCs, collected on the day of the yellow fever booster vaccination. The sequence was collected from a young man who received the YFV17D yellow fever vaccine.

The CDR3 DNA sequence: TGTGCCAGCAGTTCTAGGACCGCCGAGCAGTACTTC. Protein product: CASSSRTAEQYF. The chain combines TRBV12-3 or TRBV12-4 with TRBJ2-7, with D uncertain. CDR3 length: 12 residues. V dropped 4 bases and J dropped 6 bases, with 10 bases sitting between them.